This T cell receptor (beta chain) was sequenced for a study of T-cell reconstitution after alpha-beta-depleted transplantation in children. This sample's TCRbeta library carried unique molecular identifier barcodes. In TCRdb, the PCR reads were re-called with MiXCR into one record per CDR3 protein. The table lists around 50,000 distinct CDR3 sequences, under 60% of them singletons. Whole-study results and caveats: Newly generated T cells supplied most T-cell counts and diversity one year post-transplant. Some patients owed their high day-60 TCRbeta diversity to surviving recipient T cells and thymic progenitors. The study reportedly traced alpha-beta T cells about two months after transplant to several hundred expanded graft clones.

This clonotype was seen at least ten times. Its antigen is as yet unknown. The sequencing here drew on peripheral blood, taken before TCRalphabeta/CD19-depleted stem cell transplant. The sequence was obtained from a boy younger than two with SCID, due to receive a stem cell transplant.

The CDR3 DNA reads TGTGCCAGCAGCCAGGTCAGGGCTTCGGGCACAGATACGCAGTATTTT. Amino acids: CASSQVRASGTDTQYF. The rearrangement joins TRBV4-2 to TRBJ2-3; a possible D gene is TRBD1 (5 bases). This CDR3 is built from 16 residues. Trimming left V 3 bases short and J 1 base short, with 14 bases between. The germline CDR1 and CDR2 sequences are LGHNA and YNFKEQ.